Given below is one TCR beta chain in context. Sequencing used immunoSEQ multiplex PCR; TCRdb keeps in-frame clones, though not all of them. The sample includes just under 150,000 clones, 86% seen only once; the top ten take less than 20%. Time point described: blood 4 weeks post-SBRT, at nephrectomy. The treatment denotes: 15 Gy SBRT to primary tumor, nephrectomy 4 weeks later. The data originate from a study of radiation and T cells in renal cell carcinoma. V was trimmed by 6 bases and J by 0 bases, leaving 13 bases between them. The CDR3 is made up of 15 amino acids. CDR1 MNHNS and CDR2 SASEGT come from the germline V gene.

Sequenced material: blood, taken from a patient whose treatment included radiotherapy and nephrectomy. The chain is built from TRBV6-1 and TRBJ2-3, with D perhaps matching TRBD1 (5 bases). The sequence was collected from a woman in her fifties or sixties with renal cell carcinoma. In nucleotides, the CDR3 is TGTGCCAGCAGCCCAGGGAAACCTAGCACAGATACGCAGTATTTT. Protein: CASSPGKPSTDTQYF.